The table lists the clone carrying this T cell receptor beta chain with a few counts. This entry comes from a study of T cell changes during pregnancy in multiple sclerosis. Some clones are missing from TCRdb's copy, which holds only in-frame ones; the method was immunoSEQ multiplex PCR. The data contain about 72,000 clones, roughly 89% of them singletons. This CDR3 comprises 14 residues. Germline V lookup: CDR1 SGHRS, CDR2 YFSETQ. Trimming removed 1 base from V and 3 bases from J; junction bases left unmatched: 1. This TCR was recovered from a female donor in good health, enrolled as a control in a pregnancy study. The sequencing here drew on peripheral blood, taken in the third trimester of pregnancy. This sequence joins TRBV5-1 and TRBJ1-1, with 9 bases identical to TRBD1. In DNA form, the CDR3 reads TGCGCCAGCAGCTTGACAGGGGGCCACACTGAAGCTTTCTTT. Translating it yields CASSLTGGHTEAFF. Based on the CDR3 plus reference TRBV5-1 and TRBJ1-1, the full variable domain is KAGVTQTPRYLIKTRGQQVTLSCSPISGHRSVSWYQQTPGQGLQFLFEYFSETQRNKGNFPGRFSGRQFSNSRSEMNVSTLELGDSALYLCASSLTGGHTEAFFGQGTRLTVV.